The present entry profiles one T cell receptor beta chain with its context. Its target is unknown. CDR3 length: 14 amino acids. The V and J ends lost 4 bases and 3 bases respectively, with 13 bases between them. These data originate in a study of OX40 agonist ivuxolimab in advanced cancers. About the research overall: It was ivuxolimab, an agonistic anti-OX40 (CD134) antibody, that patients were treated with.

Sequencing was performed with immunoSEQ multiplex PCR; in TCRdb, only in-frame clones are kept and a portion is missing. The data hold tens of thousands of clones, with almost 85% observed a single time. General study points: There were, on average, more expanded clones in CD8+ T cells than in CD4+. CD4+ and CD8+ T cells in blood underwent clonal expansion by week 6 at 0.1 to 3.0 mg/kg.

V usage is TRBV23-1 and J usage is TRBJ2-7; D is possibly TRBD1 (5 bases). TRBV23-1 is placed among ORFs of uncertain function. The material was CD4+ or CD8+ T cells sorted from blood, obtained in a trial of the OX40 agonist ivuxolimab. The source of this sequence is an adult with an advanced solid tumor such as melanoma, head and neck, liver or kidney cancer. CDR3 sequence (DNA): TGCGCCAGCAGTCGCCTTCGTCAGGGCTACGAGCAGTACTTC. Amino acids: CASSRLRQGYEQYF.